Listed below are T cell receptor beta chains from one sample, sequenced in a study of T cell repertoires in cytomegalovirus infection. MiXCR was run by TCRdb on the reads, yielding one entry per CDR3 protein. The sample yields around 740,000 distinct CDR3 sequences, roughly a third seen once. Sequencing input: PBMCs. The receptors were gathered from a human donor in good health (CMV status not recorded). Some clones in this sample may be carry-over from other donors' samples. Both conserved end residues are part of each CDR3. The order of the fields is V gene, clone size, J gene, D gene, CDR3 protein, CDR3 DNA. A D gene is named only where the DNA matches it firmly. Size values are once, few and many counts, or a class for expanded clones, and some rows have none.

TRBV6-5	.	TRBJ2-5	.	CASSDPFRGQETQYF	TGTGCCAGCAGTGACCCCTTCAGGGGTCAAGAGACCCAGTACTTC
TRBV4-2	.	TRBJ1-1	.	CASRPTGQNTEAVF	TGTGCCAGCAGACCCACGGGGCAGAACACTGAAGCTGTCTTT
TRBV27	many	TRBJ1-5	.	CASSWNRESQPQHF	TGTGCCAGCAGTTGGAACAGGGAATCTCAGCCCCAGCATTTT
TRBV19	few	TRBJ2-1	.	CASSSSDNEQFF	TGTGCCAGTAGTTCCAGTGACAATGAGCAGTTCTTC
TRBV5-1	.	TRBJ1-1	.	CASSLGVGGRYTEAFF	TGCGCCAGCAGCTTGGGGGTGGGCGGGCGATACACTGAAGCTTTCTTT
TRBV7-2	many	TRBJ2-3	.	CASSWGPVRDTQYF	TGTGCCAGCAGCTGGGGACCGGTGAGGGATACGCAGTATTTT
TRBV6-5	few	TRBJ1-3	.	CASSYDGSSGNTIYF	TGTGCCAGCAGTTACGACGGATCCTCTGGAAACACCATATATTTT
TRBV4-1	.	TRBJ2-3	TRBD2	CASSQERTSGTTADTQYF	TGCGCCAGCAGCCAAGAGAGAACTAGCGGGACAACTGCAGATACGCAGTATTTT
TRBV4-2	.	TRBJ1-2	.	CASSQNRPGTNYGYTF	TGTGCCAGCAGCCAAAACCGTCCAGGAACTAACTATGGCTACACCTTC
TRBV14	many	TRBJ1-1	.	CASSQTTGTGMTEAFF	TGTGCCAGCAGCCAGACCACAGGTACGGGTATGACTGAAGCTTTCTTT
TRBV5-6	.	TRBJ2-3	.	CATQGFRTDTQYF	TGTGCCACCCAGGGGTTCAGAACAGATACGCAGTATTTT
TRBV12-3/TRBV12-4	.	TRBJ1-1	TRBD1	CASSLVVPRGRTEAFF	TGTGCCAGCAGTTTAGTAGTCCCCAGGGGGCGTACTGAAGCTTTCTTT
TRBV7-2	.	TRBJ2-3	.	CASSLVVRSSGGTQYF	TGTGCCAGCAGCTTAGTGGTCCGGTCCAGCGGTGGTACGCAGTATTTT
TRBV5-6	few	TRBJ2-1	TRBD1	CASSYGTGDEQFF	TGTGCCAGCAGCTATGGGACAGGGGATGAGCAGTTCTTC
TRBV5-1	.	TRBJ2-1	.	CASSLDGRHVNEQFF	TGCGCCAGCAGCTTGGACGGCAGGCACGTCAATGAGCAGTTCTTC
TRBV7-3	few	TRBJ2-6	TRBD1	CASSLTPPGGLSGANVLTF	TGTGCCAGCAGCTTAACCCCCCCAGGGGGCCTCTCTGGGGCCAACGTCCTGACTTTC
TRBV7-3	.	TRBJ2-1	TRBD2	CASSLIGALAGNEQFF	TGTGCCAGCAGCTTAATTGGTGCGCTAGCGGGGAATGAGCAGTTCTTC
TRBV9	.	TRBJ2-7	.	CASSEGGLPSYEQYF	TGTGCCAGCAGCGAGGGTGGCCTGCCCTCCTACGAGCAGTACTTC
TRBV28	.	TRBJ2-3	TRBD1	CASRQGATETQYF	TGTGCCAGCAGACAGGGGGCAACAGAGACGCAGTATTTT
TRBV6-2/TRBV6-3	few	TRBJ2-7	.	CASSRRGWTYEQYF	TGTGCCAGCAGCCGACGGGGCTGGACCTACGAGCAGTACTTC
TRBV24-1	few	TRBJ1-1	.	CATSDPRRGVTEAFF	TGTGCCACCAGTGATCCGCGGCGGGGCGTCACTGAAGCTTTCTTT
TRBV27	few	TRBJ1-1	TRBD1	CASTPELTGRQGNLLAVGAEAFF	TGTGCCAGCACCCCCGAACTTACAGGGCGACAGGGCAATCTGTTAGCGGTAGGGGCTGAAGCTTTCTTT
TRBV7-9	.	TRBJ2-7	TRBD1	CASSPHTGGASYEQYF	TGTGCCAGCAGCCCACACACAGGGGGCGCCTCCTACGAGCAGTACTTC
TRBV6-5	few	TRBJ2-7	TRBD1	CASSAVRGHLYEQYF	TGTGCCAGCAGTGCCGTGAGGGGGCACCTCTACGAGCAGTACTTC
TRBV7-9	.	TRBJ1-4	.	CASSGVNEKLFF	TGTGCCAGCAGCGGGGTGAATGAAAAACTGTTTTTT
TRBV12-3/TRBV12-4	many	TRBJ1-4	.	CASSLFRQHNEKLFF	TGTGCCAGCAGTTTATTCCGACAGCATAATGAAAAACTGTTTTTT
TRBV6-1	.	TRBJ1-1	.	CASSRPLNTEAFF	TGTGCCAGCAGCCGCCCTTTGAACACTGAAGCTTTCTTT
TRBV28	few	TRBJ1-1	TRBD1	CASSSPGGKWTEAFF	TGTGCCAGCAGTTCTCCAGGGGGCAAATGGACTGAAGCTTTCTTT
TRBV12-3/TRBV12-4	.	TRBJ1-6	.	CASSGRRQSPLHF	TGTGCCAGCTCCGGACGTCGGCAATCACCCCTCCACTTT
TRBV4-1	few	TRBJ2-2	.	CASSQGLGQGTGELFF	TGCGCCAGCAGCCAAGGGTTAGGACAAGGCACCGGGGAGCTGTTTTTT
TRBV7-2	many	TRBJ2-1	.	CASSFPQAGEPYNEQFF	TGTGCCAGCAGCTTCCCCCAAGCGGGCGAACCCTACAATGAGCAGTTCTTC
TRBV29-1	few	TRBJ1-1	TRBD1	CSVTTGSTEAFF	TGCAGCGTGACGACAGGGAGCACTGAAGCTTTCTTT
TRBV5-1	.	TRBJ2-1	.	CASSLGGVPSNEQFF	TGCGCCAGCAGCTTGGGGGGGGTCCCCTCCAATGAGCAGTTCTTC
TRBV27	.	TRBJ2-3	TRBD2	CASSLQLAGGTSTDTQYF	TGTGCCAGCAGTTTACAGCTAGCGGGGGGGACTAGCACAGATACGCAGTATTTT
TRBV7-4	.	TRBJ1-2	.	CASSLVQQDEANYGYTF	TGTGCCAGCAGCTTAGTGCAACAGGACGAAGCTAACTATGGCTACACCTTC
TRBV6-8	.	TRBJ2-1	.	CASSYGGAANEQFF	TGTGCCAGCAGTTACGGGGGGGCCGCTAATGAGCAGTTCTTC
TRBV28	many	TRBJ1-5	.	CASSFLPDSNQPQHF	TGTGCCAGCAGTTTTCTCCCGGATAGCAATCAGCCCCAGCATTTT
TRBV5-5	.	TRBJ2-2	TRBD1	CASSPGQGLGELFF	TGTGCCAGCAGCCCTGGACAGGGGCTCGGGGAGCTGTTTTTT
TRBV14	.	TRBJ1-4	TRBD1	CASSPRGQGDEKLFF	TGTGCCAGCAGCCCCCGGGGACAGGGAGATGAAAAACTGTTTTTT
TRBV20-1	.	TRBJ2-3	TRBD2	CSASLAGASWGTDTQYF	TGCAGTGCTAGTCTAGCGGGAGCGTCCTGGGGCACAGATACGCAGTATTTT
TRBV19	.	TRBJ2-2	.	CASSLRRAANTGELFF	TGTGCCAGTAGCCTCCGAAGGGCCGCGAACACCGGGGAGCTGTTTTTT
TRBV11-2	.	TRBJ2-1	.	CASSPRLVPLYNEQFF	TGTGCCAGCAGCCCGCGACTCGTCCCCCTCTACAATGAGCAGTTCTTC
TRBV6-1	.	TRBJ1-5	.	CASNSGGIGNQPQHF	TGTGCCAGCAATTCGGGGGGTATCGGCAATCAGCCCCAGCATTTT
TRBV7-2	.	TRBJ1-1	.	CASSSALGGNTDAFF	TGTGCCAGCAGTTCGGCTCTGGGTGGAAACACTGACGCTTTCTTT
TRBV2	.	TRBJ2-3	.	CASSDYSPTDTQYF	TGTGCCAGCAGTGATTATAGTCCCACAGATACGCAGTATTTT
TRBV24-1	few	TRBJ2-3	TRBD1	CATSPRPGQGRDTQYF	TGTGCCACCAGCCCCCGACCGGGACAGGGGAGAGATACGCAGTATTTT
TRBV7-8	.	TRBJ1-3	TRBD1	CASSFRDRESRAGNTIYF	TGTGCCAGCAGCTTCCGGGACAGGGAATCCAGGGCGGGAAACACCATATATTTT
TRBV4-1	.	TRBJ1-2	TRBD1	CASSQDRLLQGGSMYGYTF	TGCGCCAGCAGCCAAGATCGACTATTGCAGGGGGGTAGTATGTATGGCTACACCTTC
TRBV6-1	few	TRBJ1-1	.	CASSDGATDTEAFF	TGTGCCAGCAGTGACGGGGCGACGGATACTGAAGCTTTCTTT
TRBV28	.	TRBJ1-2	.	CASSYRLYGYTF	TGTGCCAGCAGTTACCGTCTCTATGGCTACACCTTC
TRBV6-6	few	TRBJ1-2	TRBD1	CASSQGQGALGYTF	TGTGCCAGCAGCCAGGGACAGGGGGCGCTCGGCTACACCTTC
TRBV27	few	TRBJ2-2	.	CATAEVTGELFF	TGTGCCACCGCCGAAGTTACCGGGGAGCTGTTTTTT
TRBV6-6	few	TRBJ1-1	TRBD1	CASGDRARTEAFF	TGTGCCAGCGGAGACAGGGCCAGGACTGAAGCTTTCTTT
TRBV5-4	once	TRBJ2-7	TRBD1	CASSLLQGIGDEQYF	TGTGCCAGCAGCTTATTACAGGGGATCGGAGACGAGCAGTACTTC
TRBV29-1	few	TRBJ1-3	.	CSVGSTVGRGGNTIYF	TGCAGCGTTGGCTCGACCGTTGGACGGGGTGGAAACACCATATATTTT
TRBV15	.	TRBJ2-7	.	CATSRVEQGRHEQYF	TGTGCCACCAGCAGAGTGGAACAGGGTAGGCACGAGCAGTACTTC
TRBV4-2	.	TRBJ1-5	.	CDSSQARWGGQPQHF	TGTGACAGCAGCCAAGCCCGGTGGGGCGGGCAGCCCCAGCATTTT
TRBV7-9	.	TRBJ2-7	TRBD1	CASSPSSGTGTYEQYF	TGTGCCAGCAGCCCTTCTTCCGGGACAGGGACCTACGAGCAGTACTTC
TRBV10-3	many	TRBJ1-1	.	CAISEIVRSNTEAFF	TGTGCCATCAGTGAGATCGTCCGATCAAACACTGAAGCTTTCTTT
TRBV7-2	many	TRBJ1-4	.	CASSLAGGHYEKLFF	TGTGCCAGCAGCTTAGCGGGGGGGCATTATGAAAAACTGTTTTTT